This T cell receptor (beta chain) was profiled in a study of cytomegalovirus exposure and HLA in healthy donors. On the study more broadly: Early released data had approximately 86 million unique TCRs, all coming from HLA-typed donors. Overall study findings and caveats: The authors judged a highly shared variant cluster likely a sequencing artifact. Most of the TCR beta V segments (in an earlier analysis) were productive either about 87% or about 30% of the time.

Primers included in the PCR were 60 Vbeta and 13 Jbeta primers. In the authors' workflow: It was a later analysis that counted 75 million to 90 million unique TCR beta chains, of which around 11 million were shared. Assay: immunoSEQ multiplex PCR; the TCRdb copy retains only in-frame clones and omits some. That table is the source of V, J and clone size, and D and trimming were worked out from the DNA. The sample has approximately 160,000 clones, over 70% seen once. Between the trimmed V and J ends, which lost 4 bases and 2 bases, there was a span of 7 bases. The CDR3 is made up of 13 amino acids. Germline V gives CDR1 MNHNS, CDR2 SASEGT. Remarks on this clone: Its matching antigen is unknown.

This clonotype was sampled from a woman aged 35 to 49 in good health and CMV-seropositive. The V gene is TRBV6-1, the J gene TRBJ2-3; D is unresolved. Sequencing was done on a sample of PBMCs. The CDR3 spells CASSATFTDTQYF. The CDR3 DNA is TGTGCCAGCAGTGCCACATTCACAGATACGCAGTATTTT.